This record covers a single T cell receptor (beta chain). This specimen comes from a study of cytomegalovirus exposure and HLA in healthy donors. The CDR3 is 15 amino acids. The ends were cut back, 3 bases at V and 1 base at J, with 12 bases in the middle. Germline V gene sequence: CDR1 MDHEN, CDR2 SYDVKM. Primers included in the PCR were 60 Vbeta and 13 Jbeta primers. Here immunoSEQ multiplex PCR was the method, and the copy in TCRdb shows in-frame clones only, minus some. The data contain roughly 180,000 clones, over 60% of them singletons. This TCR was sampled from a female donor in good health and CMV-seronegative. The chain links TRBV28 to TRBJ1-1; D is ambiguous. Sequencing used PBMCs. The DNA for the CDR3 is TGTGCCAGCAGTTTTGGCATACCATCGAACACTGAAGCTTTCTTT. It yields the protein CASSFGIPSNTEAFF.